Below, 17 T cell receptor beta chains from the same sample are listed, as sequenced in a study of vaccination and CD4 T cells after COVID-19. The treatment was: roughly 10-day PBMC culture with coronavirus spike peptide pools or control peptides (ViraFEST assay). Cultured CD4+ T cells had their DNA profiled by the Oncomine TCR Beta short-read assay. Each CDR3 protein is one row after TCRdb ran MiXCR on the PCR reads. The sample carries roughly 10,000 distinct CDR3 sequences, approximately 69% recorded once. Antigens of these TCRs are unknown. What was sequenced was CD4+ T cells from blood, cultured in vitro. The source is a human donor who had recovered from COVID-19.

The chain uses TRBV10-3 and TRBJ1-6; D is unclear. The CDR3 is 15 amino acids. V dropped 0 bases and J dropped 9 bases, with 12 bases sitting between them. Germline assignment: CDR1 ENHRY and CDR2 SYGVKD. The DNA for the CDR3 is TGTGCCATCAGTGAGTCGACATTGGATGGTTCACCCCTCCACTTT. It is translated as CAISESTLDGSPLHF.

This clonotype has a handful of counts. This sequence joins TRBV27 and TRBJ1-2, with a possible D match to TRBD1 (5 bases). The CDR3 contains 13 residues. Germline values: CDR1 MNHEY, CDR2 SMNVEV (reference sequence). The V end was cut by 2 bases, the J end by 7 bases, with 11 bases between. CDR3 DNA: TGTGCCAGCAGTTTAGGAGGGGTGGCTGGCTACACCTTC. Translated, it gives CASSLGGVAGYTF.

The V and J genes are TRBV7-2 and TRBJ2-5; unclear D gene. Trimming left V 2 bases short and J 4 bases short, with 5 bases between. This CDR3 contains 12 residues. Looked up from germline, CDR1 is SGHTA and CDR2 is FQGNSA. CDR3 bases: TGTGCCAGCAGCTTATTGGGAGAGACCCAGTACTTC. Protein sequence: CASSLLGETQYF.

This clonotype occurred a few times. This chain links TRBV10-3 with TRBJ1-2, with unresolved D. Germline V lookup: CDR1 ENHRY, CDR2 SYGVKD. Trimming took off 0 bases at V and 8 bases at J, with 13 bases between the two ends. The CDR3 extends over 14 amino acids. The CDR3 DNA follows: TGTGCCATCAGTGAGTCGATTTCTTGGGAAGGCTACACCTTC. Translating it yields CAISESISWEGYTF.

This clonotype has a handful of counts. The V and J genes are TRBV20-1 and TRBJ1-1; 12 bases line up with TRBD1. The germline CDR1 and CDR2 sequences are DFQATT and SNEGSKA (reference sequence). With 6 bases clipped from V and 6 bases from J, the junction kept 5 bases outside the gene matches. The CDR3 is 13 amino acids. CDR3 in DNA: TGCAGTGCCGCTGGGGACAGGGGGCCTGAAGCTTTCTTT. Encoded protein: CSAAGDRGPEAFF.

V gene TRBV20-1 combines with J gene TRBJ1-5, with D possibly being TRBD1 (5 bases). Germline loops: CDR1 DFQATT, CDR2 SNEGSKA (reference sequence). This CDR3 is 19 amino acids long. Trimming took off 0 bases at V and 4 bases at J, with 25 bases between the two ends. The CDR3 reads CSARDSPGVGPERNQPQHF. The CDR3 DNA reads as TGCAGTGCTAGAGATTCCCCGGGGGTCGGACCCGAGAGGAATCAGCCCCAGCATTTT.

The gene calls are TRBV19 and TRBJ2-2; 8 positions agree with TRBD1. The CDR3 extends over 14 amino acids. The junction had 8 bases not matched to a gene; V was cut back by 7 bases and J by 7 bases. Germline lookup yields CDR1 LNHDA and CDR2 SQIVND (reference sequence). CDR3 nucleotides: TGTGCCAGTAAAGGCAGGGGGCGCTTCGGGGAGCTGTTTTTT. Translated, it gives CASKGRGRFGELFF.

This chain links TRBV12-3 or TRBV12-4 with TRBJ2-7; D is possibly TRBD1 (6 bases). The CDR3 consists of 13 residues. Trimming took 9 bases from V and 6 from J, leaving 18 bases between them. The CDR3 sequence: CASTTGFASEQYF. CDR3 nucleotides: TGTGCCAGTACGACAGGATTCGCATCCGAGCAGTACTTC.

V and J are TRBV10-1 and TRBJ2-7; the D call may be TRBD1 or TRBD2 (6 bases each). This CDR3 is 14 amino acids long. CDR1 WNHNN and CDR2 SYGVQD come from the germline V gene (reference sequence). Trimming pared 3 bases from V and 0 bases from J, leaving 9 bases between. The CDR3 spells CASSDGGSSYEQYF. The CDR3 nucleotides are TGCGCCAGCAGTGACGGGGGCTCCTCCTACGAGCAGTACTTC.

CDR3 amino acids: CASSEFGTQYF. DNA of the CDR3: TGTGCCAGCAGTGAATTTGGGACCCAGTACTTC. The chain combines TRBV6-1 with TRBJ2-5; D gene ambiguous. CDR3 length: 11 residues. Trimming removed 2 bases from V and 7 bases from J, with 5 bases in between. Germline V gene sequence: CDR1 MNHNS, CDR2 SASEGT.

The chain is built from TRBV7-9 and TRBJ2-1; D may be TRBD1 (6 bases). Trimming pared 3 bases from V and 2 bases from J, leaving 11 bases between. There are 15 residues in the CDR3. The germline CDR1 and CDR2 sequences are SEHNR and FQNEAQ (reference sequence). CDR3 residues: CASSFWPGAYNEQFF. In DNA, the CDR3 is TGTGCCAGCAGCTTTTGGCCAGGGGCCTACAATGAGCAGTTCTTC.

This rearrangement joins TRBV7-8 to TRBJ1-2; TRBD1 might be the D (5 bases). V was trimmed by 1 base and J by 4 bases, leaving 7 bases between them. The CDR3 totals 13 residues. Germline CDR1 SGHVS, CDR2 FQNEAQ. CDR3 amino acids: CASSLDRRYGYTF. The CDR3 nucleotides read TGTGCCAGCAGCTTAGACAGGCGCTATGGCTACACCTTC.

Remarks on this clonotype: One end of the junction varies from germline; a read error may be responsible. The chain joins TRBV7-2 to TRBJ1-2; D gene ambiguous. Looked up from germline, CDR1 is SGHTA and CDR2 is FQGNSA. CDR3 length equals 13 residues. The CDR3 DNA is TGCGCCAGCAGCTTACTAATTGACTATGGCTACACCTTC. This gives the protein CASSLLIDYGYTF.

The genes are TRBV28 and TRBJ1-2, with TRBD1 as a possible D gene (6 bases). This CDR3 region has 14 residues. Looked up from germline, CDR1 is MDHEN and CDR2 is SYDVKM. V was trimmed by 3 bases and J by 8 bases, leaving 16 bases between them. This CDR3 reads CASSFGGTWFGYTF. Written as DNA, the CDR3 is TGTGCCAGCAGTTTCGGGGGCACCTGGTTCGGCTACACCTTC.

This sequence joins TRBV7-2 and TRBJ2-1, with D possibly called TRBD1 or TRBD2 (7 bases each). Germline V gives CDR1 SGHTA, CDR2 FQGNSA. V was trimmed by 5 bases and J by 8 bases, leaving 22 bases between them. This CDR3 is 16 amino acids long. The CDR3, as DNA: TGTGCCAGCAGCCCAAAGGGGGCTGGGGGGGCCCATGAGCAGTTCTTC. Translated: CASSPKGAGGAHEQFF.

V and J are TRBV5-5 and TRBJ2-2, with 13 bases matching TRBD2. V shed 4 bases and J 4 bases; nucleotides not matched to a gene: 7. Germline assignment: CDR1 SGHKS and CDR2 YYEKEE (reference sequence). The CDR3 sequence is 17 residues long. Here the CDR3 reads CASSPRLAGGSTGELFF. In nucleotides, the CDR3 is TGTGCCAGCAGCCCTCGACTAGCGGGGGGATCCACCGGGGAGCTGTTTTTT.

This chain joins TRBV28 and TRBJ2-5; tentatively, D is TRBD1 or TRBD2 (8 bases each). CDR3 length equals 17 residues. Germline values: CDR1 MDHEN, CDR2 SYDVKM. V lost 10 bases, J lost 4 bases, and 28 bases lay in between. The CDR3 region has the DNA TGTGCCACCCTCCGGGGGGGGAAGGACAGGGCCTCAGAGACCCAGTACTTC. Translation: CATLRGGKDRASETQYF.